The 23 T cell receptor beta chains below all came from one sample that was sequenced in a study of cytomegalovirus exposure and HLA in healthy donors. 60 Vbeta and 13 Jbeta primers were used in PCR. Profiled with immunoSEQ multiplex PCR; TCRdb holds only in-frame clones, not every one. The sample records fewer than 250,000 clones, 70% to 80% being singletons. Sample: PBMCs. The receptors derive from a woman aged 25 to 45 in good health and CMV-seronegative.

This clone occurred a few times. This rearrangement joins TRBV5-1 to TRBJ1-3, with D maybe TRBD1 (6 bases). Trimming cost V 7 bases and J 2 bases, with 13 bases left between them. CDR1 SGHRS and CDR2 YFSETQ come from the germline V gene. This CDR3 contains 14 residues. The CDR3 protein is CASRRTGPGNTIYF. CDR3 DNA sequence: TGCGCCAGCCGAAGAACAGGGCCTGGAAACACCATATATTTT.

This clone was counted once. This rearrangement joins TRBV19 to TRBJ2-5; a weak D match, TRBD2 (6 bases). Per the germline V gene, CDR1 is LNHDA and CDR2 is SQIVND (reference sequence). Trimming cost V 5 bases and J 2 bases, with 15 bases left between them. The CDR3 covers 15 residues. CDR3 amino acids: CASSPVGGAQETQYF. In DNA, the CDR3 is TGTGCCAGTAGTCCGGTGGGGGGAGCTCAAGAGACCCAGTACTTC.

J is TRBJ1-5 and V is TRBV6-5, with D tentatively TRBD1 (6 bases). The CDR3 consists of 15 residues. Trimming pared 6 bases from V and 0 bases from J, leaving 12 bases between. CDR1 MNHEY and CDR2 SVGAGI come from the germline V gene. The CDR3 region has the DNA TGTGCCAGCAGACTCACAGGGAGTAGCAATCAGCCCCAGCATTTT. Translation: CASRLTGSSNQPQHF.

J is TRBJ1-5 and V is TRBV2; weak D call: TRBD1 (6 bases). V lost 3 bases, J lost 0 bases, and 12 bases lay in between. Germline V gives CDR1 SNHLY, CDR2 FYNNEI. The CDR3 loop spans 16 amino acids. The CDR3, as DNA: TGTGCCAGCAGTGACAGGACAGCTAATAGCAATCAGCCCCAGCATTTT. Its translation: CASSDRTANSNQPQHF.

The rearrangement links TRBV6-1 to TRBJ2-5, with 16 bases aligning to TRBD2. Unmatched junction bases numbered 4, after V lost 4 bases and J lost 5 bases. The CDR3 runs 16 residues. Looked up from germline, CDR1 is MNHNS and CDR2 is SASEGT. CDR3 nucleotide sequence: TGTGCCAGCAGTGCGGGACTAGCGGGAGGGCAGGAGACCCAGTACTTC. This gives the protein CASSAGLAGGQETQYF.

V and J are TRBV2 and TRBJ1-1; D remains ambiguous. The CDR3 loop spans 15 amino acids. V was pared by 6 bases and J by 0 bases, with 14 bases between. Germline V gene lookup returns CDR1 SNHLY and CDR2 FYNNEI. The CDR3 sequence is CASRGGLDMNTEAFF. CDR3 in DNA: TGTGCCAGCAGGGGAGGGCTCGATATGAACACTGAAGCTTTCTTT.

A note on this clone: The junction departs from germline at one end; a sequencing error may be responsible. This chain connects TRBV5-6 to TRBJ2-1; 9 nucleotides align to TRBD1. In germline, CDR1 is SGHDT, CDR2 YYEEEE. The CDR3 totals 14 residues. The CDR3 DNA follows: TGTGCCAGCAGATTGGACAGGGGCTACAATGAGCAGTTCTTC. Protein: CASRLDRGYNEQFF. The whole variable domain, remainder taken from reference TRBV5-6 and TRBJ2-1, is DAGVTQSPTHLIKTRGQQVTLRCSPKSGHDTVSWYQQALGQGPQFIFQYYEEEERQRGNFPDRFSGHQFPNYSSELNVNALLLGDSALYLCASRLDRGYNEQFFGPGTRLTVL.

This clone occurred a few times. J is TRBJ2-7 and V is TRBV11-2; D perhaps matches TRBD2 (5 bases). The CDR3 has 14 amino acids. V lost 3 bases and J 1 base, leaving 10 bases between the germline ends. Germline values: CDR1 SGHAT, CDR2 FQNNGV. CDR3 bases: TGTGCCAGCAGCTTTACCGGGATATCCTACGAGCAGTACTTC. It translates to CASSFTGISYEQYF.

This clone was detected only a few times. The V call is TRBV6-6, the J call TRBJ1-1; no clear D gene. Germline CDR1 and CDR2: MNHNY and SVGAGI (reference sequence). The CDR3 contains 13 residues. V was shortened by 6 bases and J by 5 bases, with 13 bases between the two germline ends. The chain's CDR3 is CASSRGEGTEAFF. In DNA, the CDR3 is TGTGCCAGCAGCCGTGGGGAGGGTACTGAAGCTTTCTTT.

This chain connects TRBV30 to TRBJ1-1; unclear D gene. Trimming removed 4 bases from V and 0 bases from J, with 12 bases in between. Germline V gene data show CDR1 as GTSNPN and CDR2 as SVGIG (reference sequence). This CDR3 contains 14 residues. This CDR3 reads CAWTRTTLNTEAFF. CDR3 DNA: TGTGCCTGGACGAGGACTACCCTGAACACTGAAGCTTTCTTT.

This clone was seen once. This chain connects TRBV5-1 to TRBJ1-2; unclear D gene. Germline loops: CDR1 SGHRS, CDR2 YFSETQ. The CDR3 sequence is 15 residues long. Trimming took 4 bases from V and 6 from J, leaving 19 bases between them. In DNA form, the CDR3 reads TGCGCCAGCAGCAGGCGACCGAGGTTATGGGATGGCTACACCTTC. Translating gives CASSRRPRLWDGYTF.

The chain is built from TRBV19 and TRBJ1-5; possibly TRBD1 for D (5 bases). V dropped 6 bases and J dropped 5 bases, with 17 bases sitting between them. The CDR3 length is 15 residues. Germline V CDR1 and CDR2: LNHDA, SQIVND (reference sequence). CDR3 sequence reads: CASRPGSNGDQPQHF. For the CDR3, the DNA is TGTGCCAGTAGGCCAGGGTCGAATGGGGATCAGCCCCAGCATTTT.

The chain joins TRBV11-2 to TRBJ1-5; 8 bases align to TRBD1. The CDR3 has 16 residues. Germline V gene lookup returns CDR1 SGHAT and CDR2 FQNNGV. The V gene end was trimmed by 5 bases and the J gene end by 0 bases; junction bases not matched to a gene: 6. The CDR3 DNA reads as TGTGCCAGCAGCCCCACGACAGGGGTTAGCAATCAGCCCCAGCATTTT. Its translation is CASSPTTGVSNQPQHF.

The CDR3 protein is CASSSGAGGIYEQYF. CDR3 DNA sequence: TGTGCCAGCAGCTCCGGGGCCGGGGGTATCTACGAGCAGTACTTC. The gene calls are TRBV7-6 and TRBJ2-7, with a weak D call TRBD2 (6 bases). The V end lost 4 bases, the J end lost 3 bases, and 16 bases lay between the germline ends. Looked up from germline, CDR1 is SGHVS and CDR2 is FNYEAQ. The CDR3 is made up of 15 amino acids. The entire variable domain, with the rest obtained from reference TRBV7-6 and TRBJ2-7, is as follows: GAGVSQSPRYKVTKRGQDVALRCDPISGHVSLYWYRQALGQGPEFLTYFNYEAQQDKSGLPNDRFSAERPEGSISTLTIQRTEQRDSAMYRCASSSGAGGIYEQYFGPGTRLTVT.

The chain links TRBV5-4 to TRBJ2-1, with TRBD2 matching 10 bases. The V segment lost 4 bases and the J segment 13 bases; nucleotides outside the gene matches: 11. In germline, CDR1 is SGHNT, CDR2 YYREEE (reference sequence). The CDR3 length is 14 residues. CDR3 in amino acids: CASSHPAGTSAQFF. The CDR3 DNA sequence: TGTGCCAGCAGCCACCCCGCCGGGACTAGCGCTCAGTTCTTC.

The chain links TRBV5-1 to TRBJ1-4, with D perhaps TRBD1 (6 bases). The V end was cut by 5 bases, the J end by 8 bases, with 16 bases between. The CDR3 is 14 residues long. Per the germline V gene, CDR1 is SGHRS and CDR2 is YFSETQ. The CDR3: CASSYDGRGEKLFF. CDR3 in DNA: TGCGCCAGCAGTTACGACGGGAGGGGGGAAAAACTGTTTTTT.

This clone appeared once. This CDR3 is CASSFQENNEQFF. The CDR3 bases are TGTGCCAGCAGTTTCCAGGAAAACAATGAGCAGTTCTTC. The chain couples TRBV6-5 to TRBJ2-1; no clear D gene. Trimming shortened V by 4 bases and J by 5 bases, and 9 bases separated the two germline ends. CDR1 is MNHEY and CDR2 is SVGAGI in the germline V gene. The CDR3 totals 13 residues.

In this sample, this clone turned up a few times. The chain employs TRBV5-1 and TRBJ2-3; 7 bases are shared with TRBD1. Trimming cost V 4 bases and J 1 base; bases outside gene matches: 3. The CDR3 length is 14 residues. The V gene's germline CDR1 is SGHRS and CDR2 YFSETQ. CDR3 nucleotide sequence: TGCGCCAGCAGCATCCAGGGGGGCACAGATACGCAGTATTTT. This sequence encodes CASSIQGGTDTQYF.

The table lists this clone with a count of one. The V gene is TRBV29-1, the J gene TRBJ2-5; unclear D gene. The end of the DNA fits TRBJ2-7 better, so the J call may be wrong. CDR1 and CDR2 from the germline V gene are SQVTM and ANQGSEA. The CDR3 is made up of 12 amino acids. The CDR3 reads CSVLGGTHEQYF. The CDR3 DNA is TGCAGCGTCCTAGGCGGTACCCACGAGCAGTACTTC.

V and J are TRBV30 and TRBJ2-5, with TRBD1 identical over 9 bases. The J call may be incorrect, as the DNA end agrees better with TRBJ2-7. The CDR3 has 13 residues. The germline V gene encodes CDR1 GTSNPN and CDR2 SVGIG (reference sequence). CDR3 coding DNA: TGTGCCTGGGACGACAGGGGGTTCAACGAGCAGTACTTC. Protein: CAWDDRGFNEQYF.

Only a few counts were recorded for this clone. In the same sample, other DNA sequences code for this CDR3. The genes are TRBV19 and TRBJ1-2; 7 bases agree with TRBD1. V dropped 5 bases and J dropped 5; count of bases not matched to a gene: 5. CDR1 is LNHDA and CDR2 is SQIVND in the germline V gene (reference sequence). CDR3 size: 13 residues. The CDR3 reads CASSPQGFYGYTF. The CDR3 DNA reads TGTGCCAGTAGTCCACAGGGGTTTTATGGCTACACCTTC. Full variable domain (remainder filled in from reference TRBV19 and TRBJ1-2): DGGITQSPKYLFRKEGQNVTLSCEQNLNHDAMYWYRQDPGQGLRLIYYSQIVNDFQKGDIAEGYSVSREKKESFPLTVTSAQKNPTAFYLCASSPQGFYGYTFGSGTRLTVV.

The J gene is TRBJ2-1, the V gene TRBV5-1; 10 bases line up with TRBD2. CDR1 SGHRS and CDR2 YFSETQ come from the germline V gene. CDR3 length: 19 residues. J was trimmed by 0 bases and V by 4 bases; bases with no gene match: 13. CDR3 coding DNA: TGCGCCAGCAGCAGCCCCCGTCTAGCGGGGGTCAGCTCCTACAATGAGCAGTTCTTC. It yields the protein CASSSPRLAGVSSYNEQFF.

The chain couples TRBV29-1 to TRBJ2-5; TRBD2 aligns across 11 bases. Germline V gene data show CDR1 as SQVTM and CDR2 as ANQGSEA. The ends lost 7 bases at V and 7 bases at J; junction bases unmatched: 14. This CDR3 spans 15 amino acids. The CDR3 loop is CSASSGTSGATTQYF. In DNA form, the CDR3 reads TGCAGCGCTTCCTCGGGGACTAGCGGTGCCACGACCCAGTACTTC.